The 12 T cell receptor beta chains listed next were all sequenced from one sample in a study of T cell responses to AZD1222 COVID-19 vaccine. TCRdb keeps only in-frame clones here, not all; method: immunoSEQ multiplex PCR. Of around 58,000 clones detected, around 90% appear once; the ten largest clones hold approximately 15%. The sequencing here drew on peripheral blood, taken 28 days after the second AZD1222 dose. The receptors shown here come from an adult who received the AZD1222 COVID-19 vaccine.

This clone has only a few counts. CDR3 residues: CASSGRDTRYEQYF. The CDR3, as DNA: TGTGCCAGCAGTGGCCGGGACACTCGCTACGAGCAGTACTTC. The chain carries TRBV27 and TRBJ2-7, with a possible D match to TRBD1 (6 bases). The CDR3 runs 14 residues. Trimming removed 5 bases from V and 3 bases from J, with 14 bases in between. Looked up from germline, CDR1 is MNHEY and CDR2 is SMNVEV (reference sequence).

The chain recombines TRBV7-3 with TRBJ2-7; D tentatively fits TRBD1 or TRBD2 (8 bases each). CDR3 length: 16 residues. Germline values: CDR1 SGHTA, CDR2 FQGTGA. Trimming cost V 5 bases and J 4 bases, with 21 bases left between them. The DNA for the CDR3 is TGTGCCAGCAGCCAGGCAGGGACTAGACAGGGGTACGAGCAGTACTTC. As protein: CASSQAGTRQGYEQYF.

This chain joins TRBV6-2 or TRBV6-3 and TRBJ1-5; unclear D gene. The CDR3 covers 15 residues. Germline V gene lookup returns CDR1 MNHEY and CDR2 SVGEGT. The V end was cut by 2 bases, the J end by 0 bases, with 8 bases between. The CDR3 is CASSYAGYSNQPQHF. The CDR3 nucleotides are TGTGCCAGCAGTTACGCAGGATATAGCAATCAGCCCCAGCATTTT.

This chain uses TRBV30 with TRBJ2-1; D is unclear. In germline, CDR1 is GTSNPN, CDR2 SVGIG (reference sequence). Trimming shortened V by 0 bases and J by 3 bases, and 6 bases separated the two germline ends. The CDR3 is made up of 13 amino acids. In DNA, the CDR3 is TGTGCCTGGAGTGTAGGGAACTACAATGAGCAGTTCTTC. It encodes CAWSVGNYNEQFF.

The CDR3 DNA reads as TGTGCCAGCCTAAATGACAGGGGCCTCCGGACAGATACGCAGTATTTT. Amino acid sequence: CASLNDRGLRTDTQYF. The chain is built from TRBV2 and TRBJ2-3, with TRBD1 matching over 8 bases. Per germline, CDR1 SNHLY and CDR2 FYNNEI. The ends lost 8 bases at V and 3 bases at J; junction bases unmatched: 13. This CDR3 contains 16 residues.

V is TRBV5-1 and J is TRBJ1-1; D is possibly TRBD1 (5 bases). The germline gives CDR1 SGHRS, CDR2 YFSETQ. The CDR3 is 15 amino acids. V was clipped by 4 bases and J by 2 bases, with 15 bases between them. The CDR3 sequence: CASSPGTFPNTEAFF. The CDR3 bases are TGCGCCAGCAGCCCCGGGACTTTCCCTAACACTGAAGCTTTCTTT.

J is TRBJ2-2 and V is TRBV12-5, with D hard to call. Germline V gives CDR1 LGHNT, CDR2 FRNRAP. V lost 4 bases and J lost 2, with 17 bases in between. This CDR3 region has 17 residues. In DNA, the CDR3 is TGTGCTAGTGGTTCCCCCGTGGCTGGGATTAACACCGGGGAGCTGTTTTTT. Its translation: CASGSPVAGINTGELFF.

The chain carries TRBV7-2 and TRBJ1-2, with a tentative D call TRBD1 (5 bases). This CDR3 region has 15 residues. Germline CDR1 and CDR2: SGHTA and FQGNSA. The V gene lost 2 bases and the J gene lost 3 bases, with 13 bases spanning the gap. The CDR3 loop reads CASSLFGSGDYGYTF. The CDR3 DNA follows: TGTGCCAGCAGCTTATTCGGGTCGGGGGACTATGGCTACACCTTC.

The chain has TRBV7-9 and TRBJ2-5, with D tentatively TRBD1 (6 bases). Germline CDR1 reads SEHNR; CDR2 reads FQNEAQ (reference sequence). V was shortened by 4 bases and J by 5 bases, with 11 bases between the two germline ends. The CDR3 covers 13 residues. The CDR3 loop is CASSYSGEETQYF. The CDR3 region has the DNA TGTGCCAGCAGCTATTCAGGGGAGGAGACCCAGTACTTC.

The chain combines TRBV19 with TRBJ1-4; D gene uncertain. There are 16 residues in the CDR3. Per the germline V gene, CDR1 is LNHDA and CDR2 is SQIVND (reference sequence). V was cut by 7 bases and J by 7 bases, with 22 bases left in between. The chain's CDR3 is CASTPKGLGFTEKLFF. In DNA form, the CDR3 reads TGTGCCAGTACCCCGAAAGGGTTAGGTTTTACTGAAAAACTGTTTTTT.

Details on this clone: Other nucleotide sequences in the sample specify the same CDR3. The chain couples TRBV19 to TRBJ1-2; TRBD1 matches at 7 bases. This CDR3 region has 14 residues. V dropped 3 bases and J dropped 4; count of bases not matched to a gene: 5. The germline V gene encodes CDR1 LNHDA and CDR2 SQIVND (reference sequence). The CDR3 bases are TGTGCCAGTAGTATTCAAGGGGGCGGCTATGGCTACACCTTC. Residues: CASSIQGGGYGYTF.

This clone was counted a single time. This chain joins TRBV7-8 and TRBJ2-1; perhaps TRBD1 as D (5 bases). CDR1 is SGHVS, CDR2 FQNEAQ, per germline. The V gene lost 0 bases and the J gene lost 4 bases, with 13 bases spanning the gap. CDR3 length equals 16 residues. In DNA form, the CDR3 reads TGTGCCAGCAGCTTAGCGTTACGAAAGGGGTACAATGAGCAGTTCTTC. Its protein is CASSLALRKGYNEQFF.